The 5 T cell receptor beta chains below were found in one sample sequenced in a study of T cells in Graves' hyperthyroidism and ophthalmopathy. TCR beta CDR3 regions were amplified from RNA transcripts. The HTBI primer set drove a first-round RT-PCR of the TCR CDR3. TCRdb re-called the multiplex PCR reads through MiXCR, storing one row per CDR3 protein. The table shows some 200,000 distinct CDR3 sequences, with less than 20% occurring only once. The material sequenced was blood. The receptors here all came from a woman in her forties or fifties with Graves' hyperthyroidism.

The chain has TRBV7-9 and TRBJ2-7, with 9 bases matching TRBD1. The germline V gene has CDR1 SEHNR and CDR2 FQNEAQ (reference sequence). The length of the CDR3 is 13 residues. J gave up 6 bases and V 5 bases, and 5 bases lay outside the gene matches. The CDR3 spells CASSGGTGTEQYF. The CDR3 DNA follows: TGTGCCAGCAGCGGGGGGACAGGGACCGAGCAGTACTTC.

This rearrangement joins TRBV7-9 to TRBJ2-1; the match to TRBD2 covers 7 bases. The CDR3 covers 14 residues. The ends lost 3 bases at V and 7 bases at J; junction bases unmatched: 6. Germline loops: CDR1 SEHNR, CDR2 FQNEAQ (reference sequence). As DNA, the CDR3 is TGTGCCAGCAGCTTCAGACTAGCTTGGAATGAGCAGTTCTTC. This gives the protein CASSFRLAWNEQFF.

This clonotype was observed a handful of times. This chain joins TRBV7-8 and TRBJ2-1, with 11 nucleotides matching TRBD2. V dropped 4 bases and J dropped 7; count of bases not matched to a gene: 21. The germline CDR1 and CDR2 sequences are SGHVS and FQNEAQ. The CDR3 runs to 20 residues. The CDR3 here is CASSSPTLFIAGGPGNEQFF. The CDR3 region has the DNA TGTGCCAGCAGCTCACCCACCTTATTTATAGCGGGAGGGCCGGGGAATGAGCAGTTCTTC.

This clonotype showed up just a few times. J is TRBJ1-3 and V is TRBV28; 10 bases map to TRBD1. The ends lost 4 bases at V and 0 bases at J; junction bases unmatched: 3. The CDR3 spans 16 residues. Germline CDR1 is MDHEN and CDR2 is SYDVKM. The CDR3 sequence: CASSSTGGTSGNTIYF. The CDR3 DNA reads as TGTGCCAGCAGTTCGACAGGGGGCACCTCTGGAAACACCATATATTTT.

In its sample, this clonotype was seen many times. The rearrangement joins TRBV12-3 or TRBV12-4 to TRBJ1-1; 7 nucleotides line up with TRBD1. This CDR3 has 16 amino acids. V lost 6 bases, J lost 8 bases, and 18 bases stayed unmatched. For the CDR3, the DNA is TGTGCCAGCAGCTATCATCGACAGGGAAGTCCGGTAGAAGCTTTCTTT. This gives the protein CASSYHRQGSPVEAFF.